The rows below give T cell receptor beta chains drawn from one sample of a study of T cells after yellow fever vaccination. One entry per CDR3 protein, called by TCRdb with MiXCR from the 5' RACE reads. This sample has around 300,000 distinct CDR3 sequences, with over 3.5% found just once. The sample consisted of PBMCs, taken 15 days after the yellow fever booster vaccination. These receptor sequences come from a man younger than 35 who received the YFV17D yellow fever vaccine. The CDR3 runs from the conserved cysteine through the conserved F or W. A D gene is named only where the DNA matches it firmly. Clone size, where shown, is once, few, many, or a class for clones that have expanded.

v_call,j_call,clone_size,d_call,cdr3_aa,cdr3_nt
TRBV6-1,TRBJ1-3,-,-,CASSEARISGNTIYF,TGTGCCAGCAGTGAAGCGCGGATCTCTGGAAACACCATATATTTT
TRBV6-5,TRBJ1-2,many,-,CASSYGQGTGFGYGYTF,TGTGCCAGCAGTTACGGGCAGGGGACGGGCTTTGGCTATGGCTACACCTTC
TRBV5-1,TRBJ1-2,-,-,CASSLASRNHLYGYTF,TGCGCCAGCAGCTTGGCCAGTAGAAATCATCTCTATGGCTACACCTTC
TRBV5-1,TRBJ2-7,few,-,CASSLRQGGQGGEQYF,TGCGCCAGCAGCTTGCGACAGGGTGGTCAGGGGGGCGAGCAGTACTTC
TRBV5-4,TRBJ2-5,few,-,CASSFPPGGVGETQYF,TGTGCCAGCAGCTTCCCGCCAGGGGGGGTAGGAGAGACCCAGTACTTC
TRBV5-4,TRBJ1-1,few,-,CASSWGDPNTEAFF,TGTGCCAGCAGCTGGGGGGACCCTAACACTGAAGCTTTCTTT
TRBV7-2,TRBJ2-2,-,-,CASSLEWPPRDTGELFF,TGTGCCAGCAGCTTAGAATGGCCCCCCAGGGACACCGGGGAGCTGTTTTTT
TRBV10-3,TRBJ2-1,many,TRBD2,CAISLRTSEGEQFF,TGTGCCATCAGCCTTCGGACTAGCGAGGGTGAGCAGTTCTTC
TRBV7-2,TRBJ2-3,many,TRBD1,CASSRTGLTDTQYF,TGTGCCAGCAGCCGGACAGGGCTCACAGATACGCAGTATTTT
TRBV4-3,TRBJ2-1,few,TRBD2,CASSHLLAGGVDEQFF,TGCGCCAGCAGCCACCTTCTAGCGGGGGGCGTCGATGAGCAGTTCTTC
TRBV10-3,TRBJ1-2,few,TRBD1,CAISVTGTGVHGYTF,TGTGCCATCAGTGTTACGGGGACAGGGGTTCATGGCTACACCTTC
TRBV7-9,TRBJ1-2,few,-,CASSSGVYYGYTF,TGTGCCAGCAGCTCCGGGGTATACTATGGCTACACCTTC
TRBV29-1,TRBJ2-7,-,-,CSVSGVSGEEYF,TGCAGCGTCTCGGGGGTCTCGGGGGAGGAGTACTTC
TRBV5-1,TRBJ1-1,-,-,CASSLGSEDTEAFF,TGCGCCAGCAGCTTGGGGTCTGAGGACACTGAAGCTTTCTTT
TRBV20-1,TRBJ2-3,many,TRBD2,CSARDGRGSLVTQYF,TGCAGTGCTAGAGATGGGAGGGGTTCCTTGGTTACGCAGTATTTT
TRBV20-1,TRBJ2-2,few,TRBD2,CSARIASGGPNTGELFF,TGCAGTGCTAGAATTGCTAGCGGGGGCCCGAACACCGGGGAGCTGTTTTTT
TRBV20-1,TRBJ2-2,many,-,CSASGGLLGELFF,TGCAGTGCTAGCGGGGGGCTTCTCGGGGAGCTGTTTTTT
TRBV5-6,TRBJ2-4,many,-,CASSLGVTGTSYF,TGTGCCAGCAGCCTTGGGGTAACCGGGACATCGTACTTC
TRBV4-1,TRBJ1-1,few,-,CASSQGEGYTEAFF,TGCGCCAGCAGCCAAGGAGAGGGGTACACTGAAGCTTTCTTT
TRBV6-5,TRBJ2-3,many,TRBD1,CASSYSTGSGTDTQYF,TGTGCCAGCAGTTACTCGACAGGGAGTGGCACAGATACGCAGTATTTT
TRBV7-6,TRBJ2-5,many,-,CASSLEGGKETQYF,TGTGCCAGCAGCTTAGAGGGGGGTAAAGAGACCCAGTACTTC
TRBV7-2,TRBJ1-6,few,TRBD1,CASSQGQGGSPLHF,TGTGCCAGCAGCCAGGGACAGGGAGGTTCACCCCTCCACTTT
TRBV9,TRBJ2-1,few,-,CASSVGRSGVTRNEQFF,TGTGCCAGCAGCGTAGGAAGGTCGGGGGTCACTCGGAATGAGCAGTTCTTC
TRBV12-3/TRBV12-4,TRBJ1-1,many,TRBD1,CASSFGQGGVAEAFF,TGTGCCAGCAGTTTTGGACAGGGGGGTGTGGCTGAAGCTTTCTTT
TRBV10-3,TRBJ2-2,many,-,CAISEYSRGTGELFF,TGTGCCATCAGTGAATACAGTCGGGGGACCGGGGAGCTGTTTTTT
TRBV18,TRBJ2-1,-,-,CASSPPAGASYNEQFF,TGTGCCAGCTCACCCCCAGCAGGGGCGTCCTACAATGAGCAGTTCTTC
TRBV4-1,TRBJ2-7,many,TRBD2,CASSQTLAAALEQYF,TGCGCCAGCAGCCAGACACTAGCGGCGGCTCTCGAGCAGTACTTC
TRBV11-2,TRBJ2-3,-,-,CASSPMREADTQYF,TGTGCCAGCAGCCCGATGCGTGAGGCGGATACGCAGTATTTT
TRBV10-3,TRBJ2-3,many,-,CAIRKQGGRTDTQYF,TGTGCCATTCGAAAACAAGGAGGTCGGACAGATACGCAGTATTTT
TRBV12-3/TRBV12-4,TRBJ1-3,many,-,CASSLMGNTIYF,TGTGCCAGCAGTTTAATGGGGAACACCATATATTTT
TRBV7-2,TRBJ1-6,few,TRBD1,CASSLETGLLNSPLHF,TGTGCCAGCAGCTTGGAGACAGGGCTCCTTAATTCACCCCTCCACTTT
TRBV6-5,TRBJ1-1,many,-,CASSYRVNTEAFF,TGTGCCAGCAGCTACAGGGTTAACACTGAAGCTTTCTTT
TRBV24-1,TRBJ1-2,-,TRBD1,CATSGLDRGIYGYTF,TGTGCCACCAGTGGCTTAGACAGGGGTATTTATGGCTACACCTTC
TRBV7-2,TRBJ1-3,many,-,CASSFTGLQSGNTIYF,TGTGCCAGCAGCTTTACAGGACTCCAATCTGGAAACACCATATATTTT
TRBV29-1,TRBJ2-3,few,-,CSVGPTGGGDTQYF,TGCAGCGTTGGGCCCACAGGGGGGGGAGATACGCAGTATTTT
TRBV20-1,TRBJ2-2,many,-,CSAPTENTGELFF,TGCAGTGCACCGACAGAAAACACCGGGGAGCTGTTTTTT
TRBV2,TRBJ1-1,many,-,CASTMVLNTEAFF,TGTGCCAGCACTATGGTCCTGAACACTGAAGCTTTCTTT
TRBV7-2,TRBJ1-3,few,-,CASTPGLDSGNTIYF,TGTGCCAGCACACCGGGACTGGACTCTGGAAACACCATATATTTT
TRBV30,TRBJ1-4,many,TRBD1,CAWSTSTGGGEKLFF,TGTGCCTGGAGTACGTCGACAGGGGGGGGTGAAAAACTGTTTTTT
TRBV30,TRBJ2-1,many,-,CAWSVKGGEQFF,TGTGCCTGGAGTGTAAAGGGGGGTGAGCAGTTCTTC
TRBV28,TRBJ1-2,many,-,CASSSLWNYTF,TGTGCCAGCAGTAGTTTGTGGAACTACACCTTC
TRBV7-6,TRBJ1-1,-,-,CASSLVGIPFEAFF,TGTGCCAGCAGCTTAGTAGGAATCCCCTTCGAAGCTTTCTTT
TRBV15,TRBJ2-5,few,-,CATSRDRGTQETQYF,TGTGCCACCAGCAGAGATCGGGGGACTCAAGAGACCCAGTACTTC
TRBV20-1,TRBJ2-6,-,TRBD1,CSAMDRGPGANVLTF,TGCAGTGCTATGGACAGGGGGCCTGGGGCCAACGTCCTGACTTTC
TRBV7-9,TRBJ1-2,few,-,CASSPDFGGYTF,TGTGCCAGCAGCCCAGACTTTGGAGGCTACACCTTC
TRBV20-1,TRBJ2-7,-,-,CRADRLAPHEQYF,TGCAGAGCCGACAGACTGGCCCCCCACGAGCAGTACTTC